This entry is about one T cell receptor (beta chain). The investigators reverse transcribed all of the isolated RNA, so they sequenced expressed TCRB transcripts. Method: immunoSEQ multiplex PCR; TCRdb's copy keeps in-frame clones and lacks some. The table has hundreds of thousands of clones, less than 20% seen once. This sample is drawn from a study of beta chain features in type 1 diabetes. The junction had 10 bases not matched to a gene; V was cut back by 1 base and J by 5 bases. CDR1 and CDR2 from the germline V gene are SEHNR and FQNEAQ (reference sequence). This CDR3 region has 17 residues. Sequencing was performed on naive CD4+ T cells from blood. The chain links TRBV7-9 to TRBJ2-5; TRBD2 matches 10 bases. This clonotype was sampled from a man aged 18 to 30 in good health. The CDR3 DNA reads TGTGCCAGCAGCTTAGGAAGGTCTAGCGGGAGAAAGGAGACCCAGTACTTC. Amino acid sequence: CASSLGRSSGRKETQYF.